Listed here are 25 T cell receptor beta chains from one sample, sequenced in a study of blood T cells in healthy people across ages. Then a second PCR, running roughly 7 to 11 cycles, was carried out with a sample-barcoded 5' primer and a J-beta primer mix. TCRdb recomputed calls from the 5' RACE reads with MiXCR, one row per CDR3 protein. The data hold 900,000 to 950,000 distinct CDR3 sequences, with about 28% observed a single time. Another study also made use of these data, one on T cells of mothers and their children.

Sequenced input: blood. The receptors here all came from a woman aged 40 to 50 in good health.

This clonotype was detected ten times or more. The chain recombines TRBV27 with TRBJ2-3, with D possibly being TRBD2 (5 bases). CDR1 MNHEY and CDR2 SMNVEV come from the germline V gene (reference sequence). Trimming removed 2 bases from V and 4 bases from J, with 16 bases in between. This CDR3 has 16 residues. The CDR3 spells CASSLRFSGSSDTQYF. The DNA of the CDR3 is TGTGCCAGCAGTTTACGGTTCTCGGGAAGTTCAGATACGCAGTATTTT.

Comments on this clonotype: Without the conserved terminal phenylalanine or tryptophan, this CDR3 likely stems from a read error. The chain combines TRBV20-1 with TRBJ1-2, with TRBD1 as a possible D gene (5 bases). The CDR3 runs to 13 residues. Germline V gives CDR1 DFQATT, CDR2 SNEGSKA (reference sequence). Trimming took 0 bases from V and 10 from J, leaving 15 bases between them. In DNA form, the CDR3 reads TGCAGTGCTAGAGATCAGGCCAGGGCATACTACACCGTC. It encodes CSARDQARAYYTV.

This rearrangement joins TRBV28 to TRBJ2-3; D is possibly TRBD1 (7 bases). This CDR3 contains 17 residues. The V and J ends lost 6 bases and 2 bases respectively, with 21 bases between them. Germline CDR1 reads MDHEN; CDR2 reads SYDVKM. This CDR3 is CASRGGLRGSLTDTQYF. The CDR3, as DNA: TGTGCCAGCAGGGGGGGCCTCAGGGGGTCACTCACAGATACGCAGTATTTT.

V usage is TRBV7-2 and J usage is TRBJ2-7; D might be TRBD2 (5 bases). The end of the DNA is better explained by TRBJ2-5, so the J call may be wrong. Germline V gene data show CDR1 as SGHTA and CDR2 as FQGNSA. CDR3 length equals 14 residues. CDR3 coding DNA: TGTGCCAGCAGCTTAGATCTGGGAGCGAAGACCCAGTACTTC. Translating it yields CASSLDLGAKTQYF.

This clonotype appeared a few times. The chain carries TRBV25-1 and TRBJ1-4; D is perhaps TRBD1 (5 bases). Germline CDR1 reads MGHDK; CDR2 reads SYGVNS. V gave up 7 bases and J gave up 4 bases, with 10 bases separating them. The CDR3 runs 13 residues. CDR3 sequence: CASKGVINEKLFF. CDR3 nucleotides: TGTGCCAGCAAAGGGGTCATTAATGAAAAACTGTTTTTT.

The table lists this clonotype with a count of one. Mismatch with germline at one junction end may stem from a read error. This sequence joins TRBV6-6 and TRBJ1-1, with unresolved D. This CDR3 comprises 15 residues. Germline CDR1 and CDR2: MNHNY and SVGAGI (reference sequence). The CDR3 DNA is TGTGCCGGCAGTCAATCTTGGGCCTCAAACACTGAAGCTTTCTTT. It codes for CAGSQSWASNTEAFF.

The chain recombines TRBV7-9 with TRBJ1-2; perhaps TRBD1 as D (6 bases). The V gene's germline CDR1 is SEHNR and CDR2 FQNEAQ (reference sequence). The V end lost 5 bases, the J end lost 9 bases, and 25 bases lay between the germline ends. This CDR3 has 16 amino acids. Written as DNA, the CDR3 is TGTGCCAGCAGCCCAAAGGGGGGTACACCCCACTGGAGCTACACCTTC. This translates into CASSPKGGTPHWSYTF.

This clonotype was detected only a few times. This chain uses TRBV9 with TRBJ2-3, with D possibly being TRBD2 (5 bases). Trimming stripped 5 bases from V and 3 bases from J, with 13 bases between. The CDR3 is 14 residues long. Per the germline V gene, CDR1 is SGDLS and CDR2 is YYNGEE. CDR3 bases: TGTGCCAGCAGTCTTCGGACTGTAACAGATACGCAGTATTTT. It translates to CASSLRTVTDTQYF.

This clonotype was recorded only once. This sequence joins TRBV7-6 and TRBJ2-4; tentative D call: TRBD2 (5 bases). The J call may be in error: the DNA end matches TRBJ2-7 better. Germline V gene data show CDR1 as SGHVS and CDR2 as FNYEAQ. The CDR3 runs to 15 residues. The CDR3 region is CASSLESGKLYEQYF. CDR3 bases: TGTGCCAGCAGCTTAGAGTCCGGGAAGCTGTACGAGCAGTACTTC.

The chain employs TRBV11-2 and TRBJ1-4; maybe TRBD1 (6 bases). Between the trimmed V and J ends, which lost 3 bases and 8 bases, there was a span of 10 bases. Germline-derived CDR1 and CDR2 are SGHAT and FQNNGV. The CDR3 covers 13 residues. The CDR3 bases are TGTGCCAGCAGCTTCGGGGGGCGCGAAAAACTGTTTTTT. It is translated as CASSFGGREKLFF.

A word on this clonotype: The junction departs from the called germline gene at one end, perhaps through a read error. J is TRBJ2-3 and V is TRBV11-3; weak D call: TRBD1 (5 bases). Germline V gene lookup returns CDR1 SGHNT and CDR2 YENEEA. This CDR3 region has 15 residues. CDR3 bases: TGTGCCGGCAGCTTGGATGGGGCCGGCACAGATACGCAGTATTTT. Amino acid sequence: CAGSLDGAGTDTQYF.

With respect to this clonotype: This may arise from a read error, as a much more abundant clone is one base away. The chain employs TRBV11-2 and TRBJ2-3; D may be TRBD2 (5 bases). V was trimmed by 5 bases and J by 2 bases, leaving 8 bases between them. The CDR3 has 13 amino acids. Germline values: CDR1 SGHAT, CDR2 FQNNGV. CDR3 in amino acids: CASSHGLTDTQYF. Here the CDR3 DNA reads TGTGCCAGCAGCCACGGACTCACAGATACGCAGTATTTT.

This clonotype was observed a handful of times. The rearrangement uses TRBV9 and TRBJ2-2; tentatively, D is TRBD2 (6 bases). The CDR3 totals 15 residues. Germline loops: CDR1 SGDLS, CDR2 YYNGEE. V was shortened by 4 bases and J by 6 bases, with 16 bases between the two germline ends. The CDR3 DNA reads as TGTGCCAGCAGCCCCTCCGGGACTCCGGCCGGGGAGCTGTTTTTT. Translation gives CASSPSGTPAGELFF. Based on the CDR3 plus reference TRBV9 and TRBJ2-2, the full variable domain is DSGVTQTPKHLITATGQRVTLRCSPRSGDLSVYWYQQSLDQGLQFLIQYYNGEERAKGNILERFSAQQFPDLHSELNLSSLELGDSALYFCASSPSGTPAGELFFGEGSRLTVL.

This clonotype has a count of ten or more. V usage is TRBV20-1 and J usage is TRBJ2-7, with TRBD2 identical over 10 bases. Trimming cost V 0 bases and J 7 bases; bases outside gene matches: 9. CDR3 length: 15 residues. CDR1 is DFQATT and CDR2 is SNEGSKA in the germline V gene (reference sequence). CDR3 region: CSARDVSSGRGEQYF. As DNA, the CDR3 is TGCAGTGCTAGAGATGTGTCTAGCGGGAGAGGGGAGCAGTACTTC.

This clonotype has more than one count but fewer than ten. The V call is TRBV6-2 or TRBV6-3, the J call TRBJ2-1; maybe TRBD1 (5 bases). The germline V and J ends were trimmed by 5 bases and 9 bases, with 11 bases remaining between them. Germline assignment: CDR1 MNHEY and CDR2 SVGEGT. The CDR3 has 12 amino acids. The CDR3 DNA reads TGTGCCAGCAGTCGCCCAGGGCCTGAGCAGTTCTTC. Protein product: CASSRPGPEQFF.

There are a few counts of this clonotype. The chain joins TRBV2 to TRBJ2-5; TRBD1 matches at 7 bases. V lost 2 bases and J lost 5; bases outside the gene matches: 14. Looked up from germline, CDR1 is SNHLY and CDR2 is FYNNEI. This CDR3 spans 17 amino acids. The DNA of the CDR3 is TGTGCCAGCAGTGAAACCCGAAGACAGGGAACGGGGGAGACCCAGTACTTC. This translates into CASSETRRQGTGETQYF. Combining the CDR3 with reference TRBV2 and TRBJ2-5 gives the whole variable domain EPEVTQTPSHQVTQMGQEVILRCVPISNHLYFYWYRQILGQKVEFLVSFYNNEISEKSEIFDDQFSVERPDGSNFTLKIRSTKLEDSAMYFCASSETRRQGTGETQYFGPGTRLLVL.

This clonotype was counted between two and nine times. The CDR3 loop is CSASPGTGSWGQPQHF. The CDR3 DNA reads as TGCAGTGCCAGTCCCGGGACAGGGAGTTGGGGACAGCCCCAGCATTTT. This rearrangement joins TRBV20-1 to TRBJ1-5, with 9 nucleotides matching TRBD1. Germline CDR1 reads DFQATT; CDR2 reads SNEGSKA (reference sequence). V was pared by 6 bases and J by 7 bases, with 16 bases of the junction left unmatched. This CDR3 is built from 16 residues.

The V call is TRBV20-1, the J call TRBJ1-1; 11 bases line up with TRBD1. V lost 0 bases, J lost 2 bases, and 5 bases stayed unmatched. Germline V gene lookup returns CDR1 DFQATT and CDR2 SNEGSKA (reference sequence). The CDR3 extends over 16 amino acids. As DNA, the CDR3 is TGCAGTGCTAGAGACCCGGGACAGGGGGTTAACACTGAAGCTTTCTTT. Amino acid sequence: CSARDPGQGVNTEAFF.

In DNA, the CDR3 is TGTGCCAGCAGCCATCAAGGGGGGACAGGCGCTCCAAACTATGGCTACACCTTC. Amino acid sequence: CASSHQGGTGAPNYGYTF. This rearrangement joins TRBV3-1 to TRBJ1-2; 8 nucleotides match TRBD1. Looked up from germline, CDR1 is LGHDT and CDR2 is YNNKEL (reference sequence). The CDR3 is 18 residues long. J was trimmed by 2 bases and V by 3 bases; bases with no gene match: 14.

This clonotype was recorded at least ten times. The CDR3 spells CSVAQAYEQYF. The CDR3 DNA sequence: TGCAGCGTTGCACAGGCCTACGAGCAGTACTTC. The chain joins TRBV29-1 to TRBJ2-7; D possibly corresponds to TRBD1 (5 bases). This CDR3 has 11 amino acids. V was clipped by 4 bases and J by 2 bases, with 6 bases between them. Per germline, CDR1 SQVTM and CDR2 ANQGSEA.

Comments on this clonotype: Without the conserved terminal phenylalanine or tryptophan, this CDR3 likely stems from a read error. The DNA is left out, because the CDR3 cannot be placed on it with certainty; the CDR3 is given as TCRdb lists it. This CDR3 is CASSVGTGNNEQFT. The chain combines TRBV7-9 with TRBJ2-1; TRBD1 is taken as the D call from the table, unchecked against the DNA. The germline CDR1 and CDR2 sequences are SEHNR and FQNEAQ (reference sequence). The CDR3 extends over 14 residues, inclusive of both ends.

For this clonotype: A read error is possible here, since a much larger clone lies one base away. This chain links TRBV20-1 with TRBJ2-4; 7 bases fit TRBD1. Germline V gene data show CDR1 as DFQATT and CDR2 as SNEGSKA (reference sequence). This CDR3 is 13 amino acids long. The CDR3 loop reads CSAPGTVKNTQYF. CDR3 in DNA: TGCAGTGCCCCCGGGACAGTCAAAAACACTCAGTACTTC.

This clonotype was found a few times. The V and J genes are TRBV4-1 and TRBJ1-2, with D unclear. With 0 bases removed from V and 8 bases from J, the gap between germline ends came to 13 bases. The CDR3 has 14 amino acids. CDR1 is MGHRA, CDR2 YSYEKL, per germline. The CDR3 DNA is TGCGCCAGCAGCCAAGAACGGAAGCCAAGAGGCTACACCTTC. This encodes CASSQERKPRGYTF.

Concerning this clonotype itself: One end of the junction varies from germline; a read error may be responsible. The chain employs TRBV7-7 and TRBJ2-1; D uncertain. The CDR3 is made up of 9 amino acids. Per germline, CDR1 SSHAT and CDR2 FNYEAQ (reference sequence). The CDR3 protein is CASSPHKFF. As DNA, the CDR3 is TGTGCTAGCAGCCCTCACAAGTTCTTC.

The count of this clonotype is one. This may be a read error: a much more frequent sequence differs by one nucleotide. This rearrangement joins TRBV6-5 to TRBJ2-5, with D unclear. CDR1 and CDR2 (germline): MNHEY, SVGAGI. This CDR3 region has 16 residues. Trimming pared 0 bases from V and 11 bases from J, leaving 22 bases between. CDR3 sequence reads: CASSYSIWASSNEQYF. Written as DNA, the CDR3 is TGTGCCAGCAGTTACTCGATATGGGCATCCTCCAATGAGCAGTACTTC.